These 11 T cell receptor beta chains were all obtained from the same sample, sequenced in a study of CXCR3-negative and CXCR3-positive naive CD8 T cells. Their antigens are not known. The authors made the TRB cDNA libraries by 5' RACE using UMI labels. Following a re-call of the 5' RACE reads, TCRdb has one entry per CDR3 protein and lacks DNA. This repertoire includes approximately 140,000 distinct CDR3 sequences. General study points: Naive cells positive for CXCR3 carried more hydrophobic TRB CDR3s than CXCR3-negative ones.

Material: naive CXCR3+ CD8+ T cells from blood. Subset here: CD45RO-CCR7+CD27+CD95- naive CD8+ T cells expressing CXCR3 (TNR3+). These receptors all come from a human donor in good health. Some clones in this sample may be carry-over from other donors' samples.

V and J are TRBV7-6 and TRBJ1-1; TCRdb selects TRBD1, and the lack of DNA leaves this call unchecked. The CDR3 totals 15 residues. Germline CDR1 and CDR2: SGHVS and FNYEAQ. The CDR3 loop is CASSLEAGGWTEAFF.

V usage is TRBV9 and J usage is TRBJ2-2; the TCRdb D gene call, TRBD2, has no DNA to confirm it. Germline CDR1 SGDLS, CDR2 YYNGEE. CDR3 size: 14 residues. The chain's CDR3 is CASTSEGWTGELFF.

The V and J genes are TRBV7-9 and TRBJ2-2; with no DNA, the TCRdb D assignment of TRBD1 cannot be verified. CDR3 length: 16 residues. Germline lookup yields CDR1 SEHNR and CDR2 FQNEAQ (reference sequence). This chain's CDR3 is CASSPRTGSNTGELFF.

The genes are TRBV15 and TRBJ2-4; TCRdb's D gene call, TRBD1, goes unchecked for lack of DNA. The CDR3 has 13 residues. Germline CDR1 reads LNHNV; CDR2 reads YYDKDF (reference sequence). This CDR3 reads CATSGGGKNIQYF.

CDR3 sequence: CASSFPTGELFF. The rearrangement uses TRBV7-9 and TRBJ2-2. CDR3 length: 12 residues. The germline CDR1 and CDR2 sequences are SEHNR and FQNEAQ (reference sequence).

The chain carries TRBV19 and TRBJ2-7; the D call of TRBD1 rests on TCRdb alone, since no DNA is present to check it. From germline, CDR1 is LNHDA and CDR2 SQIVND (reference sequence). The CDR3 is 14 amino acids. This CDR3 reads CASSSGQGLDEQYF.

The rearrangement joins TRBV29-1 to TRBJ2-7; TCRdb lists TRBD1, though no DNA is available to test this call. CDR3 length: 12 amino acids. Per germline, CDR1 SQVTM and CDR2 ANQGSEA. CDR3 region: CSPRTAEGEQYF.

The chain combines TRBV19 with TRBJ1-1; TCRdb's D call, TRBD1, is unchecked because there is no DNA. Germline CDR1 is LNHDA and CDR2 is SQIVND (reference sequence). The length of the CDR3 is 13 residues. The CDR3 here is CASSTGGQSEAFF.

This chain's CDR3 is CASSLRGHNEQFF. The J gene is TRBJ2-1, the V gene TRBV11-3; lacking DNA, the TRBD1 call made by TCRdb goes unchecked. The CDR3 runs to 13 residues. Germline CDR1 is SGHNT and CDR2 is YENEEA. The whole variable domain, filled in from reference TRBV11-3 and TRBJ2-1, reads EAGVVQSPRYKIIEKKQPVAFWCNPISGHNTLYWYLQNLGQGPELLIRYENEEAVDDSQLPKDRFSAERLKGVDSTLKIQPAELGDSAVYLCASSLRGHNEQFFGPGTRLTVL.

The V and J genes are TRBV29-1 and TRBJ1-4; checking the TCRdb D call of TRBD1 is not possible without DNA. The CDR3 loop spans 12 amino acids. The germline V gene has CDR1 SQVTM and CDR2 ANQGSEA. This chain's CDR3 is CSVEGGAEGLFF.

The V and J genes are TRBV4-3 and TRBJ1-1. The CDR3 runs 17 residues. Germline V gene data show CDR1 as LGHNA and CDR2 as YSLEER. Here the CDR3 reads CASSQDIHGAMNTEAFF.